These 21 T cell receptor beta chains share one sample of origin, sequenced in a study of blood T cell repertoires in COVID-19. Method: immunoSEQ multiplex PCR; TCRdb's copy keeps in-frame clones and lacks some. Of roughly 100,000 clones in the sample, less than 85% are singletons; the top ten hold 13% to 15%. The specimen was peripheral blood. These receptors all come from a woman in her fifties or sixties with acute or convalescent COVID-19.

This chain links TRBV6-1 with TRBJ2-7, with TRBD2 matching 9 bases. The CDR3 sequence is 15 residues long. CDR1 and CDR2 from the germline V gene are MNHNS and SASEGT. Trimming removed 6 bases from V and 3 bases from J; junction bases left unmatched: 9. This CDR3 reads CASRPATSGLYEQYF. Here the CDR3 DNA reads TGTGCCAGCAGACCCGCGACTAGCGGCCTCTACGAGCAGTACTTC.

This clone was seen just once. V gene TRBV28 combines with J gene TRBJ1-2; a weak D match, TRBD1 (6 bases). Per the germline V gene, CDR1 is MDHEN and CDR2 is SYDVKM. The CDR3 sequence is 14 residues long. V lost 6 bases, J lost 5 bases, and 16 bases lay in between. For the CDR3, the DNA is TGTGCCAGCAGGCGAGTGGACAGAAAATATGGCTACACCTTC. Residues: CASRRVDRKYGYTF.

The rearrangement uses TRBV18 and TRBJ2-1; perhaps TRBD2 as D (7 bases). V lost 3 bases and J 3 bases, leaving 18 bases between the germline ends. Germline CDR1 is KGHSH and CDR2 is LQKENI. The CDR3 runs to 17 residues. CDR3 loop: CASSPREGGAVYNEQFF. Here the CDR3 DNA reads TGTGCCAGCTCACCCAGGGAGGGGGGCGCCGTCTACAATGAGCAGTTCTTC.

This clone has more than one count but fewer than ten. V gene TRBV10-1 combines with J gene TRBJ2-1, with no clear D. Germline-derived CDR1 and CDR2 are WNHNN and SYGVQD (reference sequence). This CDR3 comprises 13 residues. The ends were cut back, 2 bases at V and 3 bases at J, with 5 bases in the middle. The CDR3 reads CASSEGSYNEQFF. The CDR3 region has the DNA TGCGCCAGCAGTGAGGGCAGCTACAATGAGCAGTTCTTC.

This chain joins TRBV7-6 and TRBJ1-4; 9 bases are shared with TRBD1. Germline V gives CDR1 SGHVS, CDR2 FNYEAQ. V lost 6 bases and J lost 10; bases outside the gene matches: 12. The CDR3 length is 15 residues. The CDR3, as DNA: TGTGCCAGCAGGTCCCCCGGGACAGGGAACGGAAAACTGTTTTTT. Amino acid sequence: CASRSPGTGNGKLFF.

This sequence joins TRBV18 and TRBJ1-1, with D possibly matching TRBD1 (5 bases). V was clipped by 5 bases and J by 4 bases, with 11 bases between them. The length of the CDR3 is 13 residues. Germline V lookup: CDR1 KGHSH, CDR2 LQKENI. The CDR3 coding sequence is TGTGCCAGCTCATCTCCGACAGTCACTGAAGCTTTCTTT. Encoded protein: CASSSPTVTEAFF.

The V and J genes are TRBV3-1 (or the pseudogene TRBV3-2) and TRBJ1-4; D not resolved. This CDR3 spans 12 amino acids. Trimming removed 0 bases at V and 10 bases at J, with 6 bases between. CDR1 is LGHDT and CDR2 is YNNKEL in the germline V gene (reference sequence). The CDR3 coding sequence is TGTGCCAGCAGCCAAGATCAGGTAAAACTGTTTTTT. It codes for CASSQDQVKLFF.

The CDR3 DNA sequence: TGTGCCAGCAGCTTCCGGTCAGGGGGCCACAATGAGCAGTTCTTC. Translated, it gives CASSFRSGGHNEQFF. The V gene is TRBV5-4, the J gene TRBJ2-1; 8 bases are a match to TRBD1. Germline V gene data show CDR1 as SGHNT and CDR2 as YYREEE (reference sequence). The CDR3 runs to 15 residues. J was trimmed by 5 bases and V by 2 bases; bases with no gene match: 6.

The chain carries TRBV28 and TRBJ2-7; D ambiguous. From germline, CDR1 is MDHEN and CDR2 SYDVKM. CDR3 size: 12 residues. Trimming removed 8 bases at V and 5 bases at J, with 13 bases between. The CDR3 loop reads CASGDLHNEQYF. As DNA, the CDR3 is TGTGCCAGCGGAGATCTCCACAACGAGCAGTACTTC.

V usage is TRBV5-1 and J usage is TRBJ1-5, with D perhaps TRBD1 (5 bases). V lost 7 bases and J 2 bases, leaving 16 bases between the germline ends. The V gene's germline CDR1 is SGHRS and CDR2 YFSETQ. The CDR3 has 15 amino acids. CDR3 in amino acids: CASVRGSVGNQPQHF. CDR3 sequence (DNA): TGCGCCAGCGTGCGGGGCTCAGTGGGCAATCAGCCCCAGCATTTT. The full variable domain, in which reference TRBV5-1 and TRBJ1-5 provide the parts outside the CDR3, is KAGVTQTPRYLIKTRGQQVTLSCSPISGHRSVSWYQQTPGQGLQFLFEYFSETQRNKGNFPGRFSGRQFSNSRSEMNVSTLELGDSALYLCASVRGSVGNQPQHFGDGTRLSIL.

This chain links TRBV15 with TRBJ1-5; tentatively, D is TRBD1 (6 bases). The CDR3 is made up of 17 amino acids. The germline gives CDR1 LNHNV, CDR2 YYDKDF (reference sequence). V dropped 6 bases and J dropped 1 base, with 19 bases sitting between them. DNA of the CDR3: TGTGCCACCAGTACACTTCTCCAGGGGACAAGCAATCAGCCCCAGCATTTT. Encoded protein: CATSTLLQGTSNQPQHF.

The chain recombines TRBV5-1 with TRBJ1-2; D gene uncertain. The CDR3 runs to 13 residues. Per germline, CDR1 SGHRS and CDR2 YFSETQ. The V end lost 2 bases, the J end lost 8 bases, and 13 bases lay between the germline ends. CDR3 sequence: CASSLEPEEGYTF. CDR3 nucleotides: TGCGCCAGCAGCTTAGAACCGGAGGAGGGCTACACCTTC.

The rearrangement joins TRBV28 to TRBJ1-2; no reliable D call. The germline V gene encodes CDR1 MDHEN and CDR2 SYDVKM. Trimming pared 7 bases from V and 4 bases from J, leaving 16 bases between. CDR3 length equals 14 residues. The CDR3 sequence is CASKSAEIFYGYTF. The CDR3 nucleotides read TGTGCCAGCAAGAGTGCGGAGATCTTCTATGGCTACACCTTC.

This clone has just one count. The chain is built from TRBV9 and TRBJ2-7; 8 positions match TRBD1. Looked up from germline, CDR1 is SGDLS and CDR2 is YYNGEE. V was clipped by 3 bases and J by 0 bases; unmatched bases: 5. The CDR3 sequence is 15 residues long. CDR3 in DNA: TGTGCCAGCAGCGGTGGGACAGGTGCCTCCTACGAGCAGTACTTC. It yields the protein CASSGGTGASYEQYF.

The chain joins TRBV5-4 to TRBJ1-6; tentatively, D is TRBD1 (6 bases). The V and J ends lost 4 bases and 8 bases respectively, with 16 bases between them. CDR3 length equals 15 residues. The germline gives CDR1 SGHNT, CDR2 YYREEE (reference sequence). The CDR3, as DNA: TGTGCCAGCAGCCGGGGCGCAGGGGCTGATTCACCCCTCCACTTT. Protein sequence: CASSRGAGADSPLHF.

The chain links TRBV9 to TRBJ2-2; no reliable D call. V was cut by 0 bases and J by 5 bases, with 11 bases left in between. From germline, CDR1 is SGDLS and CDR2 YYNGEE. This CDR3 contains 15 residues. The CDR3 bases are TGTGCCAGCAGCGTAGCCCCCTCCCTTACCGGGGAGCTGTTTTTT. Protein product: CASSVAPSLTGELFF. Full variable domain (rest looked up from reference TRBV9 and TRBJ2-2): DSGVTQTPKHLITATGQRVTLRCSPRSGDLSVYWYQQSLDQGLQFLIQYYNGEERAKGNILERFSAQQFPDLHSELNLSSLELGDSALYFCASSVAPSLTGELFFGEGSRLTVL.

This chain connects TRBV7-2 to TRBJ1-5; TRBD1 might be the D (6 bases). V was clipped by 1 base and J by 0 bases, with 13 bases between them. The CDR3 contains 17 residues. CDR1 and CDR2 from the germline V gene are SGHTA and FQGNSA. Written as DNA, the CDR3 is TGTGCCAGCAGCTTAGTAACCGGGACATCTAGCAATCAGCCCCAGCATTTT. This sequence encodes CASSLVTGTSSNQPQHF. The entire variable domain, with the rest obtained from reference TRBV7-2 and TRBJ1-5, is as follows: GAGVSQSPSNKVTEKGKDVELRCDPISGHTALYWYRQSLGQGLEFLIYFQGNSAPDKSGLPSDRFSAERTGGSVSTLTIQRTQQEDSAVYLCASSLVTGTSSNQPQHFGDGTRLSIL.

J is TRBJ2-4 and V is TRBV21-1; TRBD2 was called by the table and not checked on the DNA. TRBV21-1 is flagged as a pseudogene. The CDR3 sequence is 16 residues long. This CDR3 is CASSKGGGEARNIQYF. The CDR3 coding sequence is TGTGCCAGCAGCAAAGGGGGCGGGGAGGCGAGAAACATTCAGTACTTC.

The J gene is TRBJ2-7, the V gene TRBV10-3; 7 bases line up with TRBD2. The V gene end was trimmed by 4 bases and the J gene end by 2 bases; junction bases not matched to a gene: 8. CDR3 length: 15 amino acids. Germline CDR1 reads ENHRY; CDR2 reads SYGVKD. CDR3: CAISGGVAGPYEQYF. CDR3 coding DNA: TGTGCCATCAGTGGGGGTGTAGCGGGCCCCTACGAGCAGTACTTC.

The CDR3 DNA is TGTGCCAGCGCAGCGGGGGGAGGGACTGGGACCTACGAGCAGTACTTC. It specifies CASAAGGGTGTYEQYF. This rearrangement joins TRBV7-8 to TRBJ2-7; 9 bases map to TRBD2. The CDR3 is 16 amino acids. From germline, CDR1 is SGHVS and CDR2 FQNEAQ. With 8 bases clipped from V and 2 bases from J, the junction kept 13 bases outside the gene matches.

This clone was detected once. The V call is TRBV2, the J call TRBJ1-3; tentatively, D is TRBD1 (5 bases). This CDR3 is 16 amino acids long. Germline values: CDR1 SNHLY, CDR2 FYNNEI. V dropped 4 bases and J dropped 4 bases, with 17 bases sitting between them. CDR3 DNA sequence: TGTGCCAGCAGTGGTCAGGGTTCAGTTGCCGGAAACACCATATATTTT. Residues: CASSGQGSVAGNTIYF.